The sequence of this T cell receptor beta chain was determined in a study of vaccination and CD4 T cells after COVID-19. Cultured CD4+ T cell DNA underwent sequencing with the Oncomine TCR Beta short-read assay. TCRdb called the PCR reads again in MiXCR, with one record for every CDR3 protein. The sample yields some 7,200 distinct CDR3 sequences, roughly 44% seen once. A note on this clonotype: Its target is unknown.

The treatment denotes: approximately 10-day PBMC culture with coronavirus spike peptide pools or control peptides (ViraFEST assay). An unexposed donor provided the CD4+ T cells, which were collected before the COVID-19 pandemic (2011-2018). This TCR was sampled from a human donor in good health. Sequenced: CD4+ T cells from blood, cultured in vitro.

This CDR3 is CASSYWGNTGELFF. The CDR3, as DNA: TGTGCCAGCAGTTATTGGGGGAACACCGGGGAGCTGTTTTTT. This chain uses TRBV6-2 or TRBV6-3 with TRBJ2-2; D is unclear. Germline assignment: CDR1 MNHEY and CDR2 SVGEGT. The V and J ends lost 3 bases and 1 base respectively, with 6 bases between them. The CDR3 totals 14 residues.